These 32 T cell receptor beta chains were all obtained from the same sample, sequenced in a study of PD-L1 blockade in urothelial cancer. Generated by immunoSEQ multiplex PCR, the TCRdb table keeps only in-frame clones and is missing some. Here the sample spans 20,000 to 30,000 clones, 80% to 90% being singletons. The sample here was PBMCs, taken around atezolizumab (anti-PD-L1) treatment. These receptors originate from a man aged 60 to 69 with urothelial cancer.

This sequence joins TRBV5-1 and TRBJ2-7, with TRBD2 matching over 7 bases. The length of the CDR3 is 14 residues. The V gene end was trimmed by 2 bases and the J gene end by 4 bases; junction bases not matched to a gene: 6. CDR1 is SGHRS, CDR2 YFSETQ, per germline. This CDR3 is CASSLPSGVYEQYF. CDR3 nucleotides: TGCGCCAGCAGCTTACCCAGCGGGGTTTACGAGCAGTACTTC.

The chain employs TRBV6-4 and TRBJ2-1, with 13 bases identical to TRBD2. Trimming took 3 bases from V and 4 from J; bases not matched to a gene: 3. Germline CDR1 and CDR2: MRHNA and SNTAGT. This CDR3 is 16 amino acids long. The CDR3 loop reads CASSELAGGLYNEQFF. The CDR3 DNA follows: TGTGCCAGCAGTGAACTAGCGGGAGGGCTGTACAATGAGCAGTTCTTC.

Written as DNA, the CDR3 is TGTGCCAGCAGGGGAGCGGGAGGTAACGAGCAGTACTTC. Translated: CASRGAGGNEQYF. V usage is TRBV27 and J usage is TRBJ2-7, with 9 bases aligning to TRBD2. V gave up 6 bases and J gave up 5 bases; unmatched junction bases: 5. The CDR3 covers 13 residues. Per the germline V gene, CDR1 is MNHEY and CDR2 is SMNVEV (reference sequence).

The J gene is TRBJ1-1, the V gene TRBV5-1; a weak D match, TRBD1 (6 bases). Looked up from germline, CDR1 is SGHRS and CDR2 is YFSETQ. The CDR3 runs to 14 residues. V was cut by 4 bases and J by 1 base, with 11 bases left in between. The CDR3 protein is CASSIRQENTEAFF. CDR3 sequence (DNA): TGCGCCAGCAGCATCCGACAGGAGAACACTGAAGCTTTCTTT.

The rearrangement uses TRBV5-4 and TRBJ1-2; 9 nucleotides match TRBD1. This CDR3 has 13 residues. Germline V gene sequence: CDR1 SGHNT, CDR2 YYREEE (reference sequence). The V gene end was trimmed by 2 bases and the J gene end by 8 bases; junction bases not matched to a gene: 4. CDR3 amino acids: CASSLQGAKGYTF. DNA of the CDR3: TGTGCCAGCAGCTTACAGGGGGCAAAGGGCTACACCTTC.

The rearrangement uses TRBV11-2 and TRBJ1-6, with 9 bases identical to TRBD1. CDR3 length: 15 residues. Per germline, CDR1 SGHAT and CDR2 FQNNGV. J was trimmed by 9 bases and V by 5 bases; bases with no gene match: 8. The CDR3 DNA sequence: TGTGCCAGCAGCCGGGGGACAGGGACAGGTTCACCCCTCCACTTT. This codes for CASSRGTGTGSPLHF.

The rearrangement links TRBV5-1 to TRBJ2-7; TRBD1 is a possible D gene (6 bases). CDR1 is SGHRS, CDR2 YFSETQ, per germline. This CDR3 contains 15 residues. Trimming stripped 4 bases from V and 6 bases from J, with 20 bases between. CDR3 nucleotides: TGCGCCAGCAGCCGTGCCGGGACATGGGTAGGCGAGCAGTACTTC. This sequence encodes CASSRAGTWVGEQYF.

The CDR3 reads CASSLGTTKSYNEQFF. The CDR3 region has the DNA TGTGCCAGCAGTCTCGGGACTACCAAATCCTACAATGAGCAGTTCTTC. This chain joins TRBV27 and TRBJ2-1; 7 bases are shared with TRBD2. This CDR3 is 16 amino acids long. CDR1 is MNHEY, CDR2 SMNVEV, per germline (reference sequence). V gave up 5 bases and J gave up 1 base; unmatched junction bases: 8.

This clone was detected only once. This chain joins TRBV19 and TRBJ1-1; D is undetermined. The CDR3 contains 13 residues. From germline, CDR1 is LNHDA and CDR2 SQIVND (reference sequence). Trimming took off 6 bases at V and 7 bases at J, with 15 bases between the two ends. CDR3 sequence: CASRLRLENEAFF. Written as DNA, the CDR3 is TGTGCCAGTAGACTTCGGTTGGAGAATGAAGCTTTCTTT.

V and J are TRBV19 and TRBJ1-5; perhaps TRBD1 as D (6 bases). The V gene lost 4 bases and the J gene lost 3 bases, with 10 bases spanning the gap. Germline CDR1 and CDR2: LNHDA and SQIVND (reference sequence). The CDR3 totals 14 residues. The CDR3 loop is CASSTGTSNQPQHF. CDR3 DNA: TGTGCCAGTAGTACCGGGACATCCAATCAGCCCCAGCATTTT.

This clone is termed large. V usage is TRBV18 and J usage is TRBJ1-2; D may be TRBD1 (5 bases). Trimming left V 3 bases short and J 8 bases short, with 16 bases between. Germline CDR1 KGHSH, CDR2 LQKENI. The CDR3 has 14 residues. This CDR3 reads CASSPTDGSPGYTF. In nucleotides, the CDR3 is TGTGCCAGCTCACCGACAGACGGATCACCCGGCTACACCTTC.

The CDR3 nucleotides read TGCGCCAGCAGCCAGGGGACTAGCGGGAGGTCTGGTGAGCAGTTCTTC. This encodes CASSQGTSGRSGEQFF. The V gene is TRBV5-1, the J gene TRBJ2-1, with 15 bases lining up with TRBD2. Trimming removed 4 bases from V and 9 bases from J; junction bases left unmatched: 8. The CDR3 has 16 residues. Germline values: CDR1 SGHRS, CDR2 YFSETQ.

The chain joins TRBV2 to TRBJ2-1, with no clear D. Looked up from germline, CDR1 is SNHLY and CDR2 is FYNNEI. This CDR3 is built from 13 residues. V was trimmed by 7 bases and J by 3 bases, leaving 10 bases between them. CDR3 sequence reads: CASIWQNYNEQFF. The CDR3 nucleotides read TGTGCCAGCATTTGGCAGAACTACAATGAGCAGTTCTTC.

This clone has only one observation. The chain carries TRBV7-8 and TRBJ1-1, with a possible D match to TRBD1 (6 bases). In germline, CDR1 is SGHVS, CDR2 FQNEAQ. Trimming cost V 1 base and J 0 bases, with 15 bases left between them. This CDR3 contains 17 residues. Here the CDR3 reads CASSLVKQGSMNTEAFF. DNA of the CDR3: TGTGCCAGCAGCTTAGTTAAACAGGGATCAATGAACACTGAAGCTTTCTTT.

This chain's CDR3 is CASSVGQGSNQPQHF. CDR3 in DNA: TGTGCCAGCAGCGTGGGACAGGGGAGCAATCAGCCCCAGCATTTT. The chain recombines TRBV9 with TRBJ1-5; 10 bases are a match to TRBD1. The CDR3 consists of 15 residues. The V gene's germline CDR1 is SGDLS and CDR2 YYNGEE. V lost 2 bases and J lost 1; bases outside the gene matches: 0.

V usage is TRBV6-5 and J usage is TRBJ2-7; D perhaps matches TRBD1 (6 bases). Trimming cost V 2 bases and J 4 bases, with 9 bases left between them. Germline lookup yields CDR1 MNHEY and CDR2 SVGAGI. The CDR3 length is 13 residues. CDR3 loop: CASSYRTEYEQYF. In DNA form, the CDR3 reads TGTGCCAGCAGTTACAGGACAGAATACGAGCAGTACTTC.

The V and J genes are TRBV5-8 and TRBJ1-1; 8 bases are a match to TRBD1. CDR1 is SGHTS and CDR2 is YDEGEE in the germline V gene. The CDR3 is 14 residues long. After removal of 5 bases from V and 5 bases from J, the junction contained 8 bases not matched to a gene. The CDR3 reads CASSWTGMGTEAFF. DNA for the CDR3: TGTGCCAGCAGTTGGACAGGGATGGGGACTGAAGCTTTCTTT.

This sequence joins TRBV7-3 and TRBJ2-2; D perhaps matches TRBD1 (6 bases). CDR1 is SGHTA and CDR2 is FQGTGA in the germline V gene. The CDR3 contains 16 residues. V lost 4 bases to trimming and J lost 3 bases, with 15 bases between them. This CDR3 reads CASSSKQGWHTGELFF. DNA of the CDR3: TGTGCCAGCAGCTCAAAACAGGGTTGGCACACCGGGGAGCTGTTTTTT.

This chain uses TRBV6-1 with TRBJ1-1, with 8 positions matching TRBD1. With 2 bases clipped from V and 4 bases from J, the junction kept 12 bases outside the gene matches. CDR1 MNHNS and CDR2 SASEGT come from the germline V gene. The CDR3 runs to 17 residues. Here the CDR3 DNA reads TGTGCCAGCAGTGAACTCGGACAGGGTTTAAAATTCACTGAAGCTTTCTTT. Its protein is CASSELGQGLKFTEAFF.

The chain couples TRBV6-1 to TRBJ1-5; D might be TRBD1 (5 bases). Looked up from germline, CDR1 is MNHNS and CDR2 is SASEGT. The CDR3 runs to 15 residues. The ends were cut back, 2 bases at V and 4 bases at J, with 12 bases in the middle. In DNA form, the CDR3 reads TGTGCCAGCAGTGAATTTACAAGGGGTAATCAGCCCCAGCATTTT. Protein sequence: CASSEFTRGNQPQHF.

The chain is built from TRBV7-2 and TRBJ1-5, with D tentatively TRBD1 (6 bases). Trimming cost V 5 bases and J 2 bases, with 10 bases left between them. Germline CDR1 and CDR2: SGHTA and FQGNSA. The CDR3 covers 14 residues. This CDR3 reads CASSGGGGNQPQHF. The CDR3 DNA reads as TGTGCCAGCAGCGGAGGGGGGGGCAATCAGCCCCAGCATTTT.

V usage is TRBV9 and J usage is TRBJ1-3, with a possible D match to TRBD1 (6 bases). The CDR3 runs 17 residues. Germline loops: CDR1 SGDLS, CDR2 YYNGEE. With 3 bases removed from V and 4 bases from J, the gap between germline ends came to 20 bases. The CDR3 reads CASSASPTQDSGNTIYF. The CDR3 nucleotides read TGTGCCAGCAGCGCGTCACCGACGCAGGACAGCGGAAACACCATATATTTT.

The V call is TRBV7-2, the J call TRBJ2-2; D is possibly TRBD2 (6 bases). This CDR3 is built from 16 residues. Germline V gene sequence: CDR1 SGHTA, CDR2 FQGNSA. V gave up 8 bases and J gave up 0 bases, with 16 bases separating them. The CDR3 is CASGPYAGTNTGELFF. The CDR3 DNA is TGTGCCAGCGGCCCCTATGCGGGGACGAACACCGGGGAGCTGTTTTTT.

The genes are TRBV7-2 and TRBJ2-7; a possible D gene is TRBD1 (5 bases). V was clipped by 0 bases and J by 4 bases, with 10 bases between them. The V gene's germline CDR1 is SGHTA and CDR2 FQGNSA. This CDR3 contains 14 residues. Here the CDR3 DNA reads TGTGCCAGCAGCTTAGCGTTGGGGCGGTACGAGCAGTACTTC. Translating gives CASSLALGRYEQYF.

The J gene is TRBJ1-2, the V gene TRBV15, with TRBD1 matching 7 bases. Germline values: CDR1 LNHNV, CDR2 YYDKDF (reference sequence). Trimming took 5 bases from V and 1 from J; bases not matched to a gene: 7. This CDR3 spans 15 amino acids. The CDR3 DNA sequence: TGTGCCACCAGCCCTACAGGGGTAGTTAACTATGGCTACACCTTC. It translates to CATSPTGVVNYGYTF.

J is TRBJ2-7 and V is TRBV18, with D tentatively TRBD2 (5 bases). The CDR3 length is 14 residues. Germline V CDR1 and CDR2: KGHSH, LQKENI. With 3 bases removed from V and 2 bases from J, the gap between germline ends came to 11 bases. The CDR3 DNA follows: TGTGCCAGCTCACCGGGAGACCCCCCCTACGAGCAGTACTTC. Residues: CASSPGDPPYEQYF.

The chain recombines TRBV6-4 with TRBJ2-7; perhaps TRBD2 as D (5 bases). The germline V gene has CDR1 MRHNA and CDR2 SNTAGT. The V end was cut by 7 bases, the J end by 0 bases, with 13 bases between. CDR3 length: 14 amino acids. Written as DNA, the CDR3 is TGTGCCAGCATTTTCGGGAATAGCTCCTACGAGCAGTACTTC. Its translation is CASIFGNSSYEQYF.

The chain combines TRBV7-8 with TRBJ2-7; D may be TRBD1 (6 bases). CDR1 SGHVS and CDR2 FQNEAQ come from the germline V gene. The CDR3 has 13 residues. The V end lost 5 bases, the J end lost 1 base, and 9 bases lay between the germline ends. The CDR3: CASSQDSSYEQYF. DNA of the CDR3: TGTGCCAGCAGCCAGGACAGTTCCTACGAGCAGTACTTC.

The gene calls are TRBV7-9 and TRBJ2-1; 7 positions match TRBD2. The CDR3 runs 15 residues. With V trimmed by 4 bases and J by 6 bases, 9 bases remained unmatched. Germline assignment: CDR1 SEHNR and CDR2 FQNEAQ (reference sequence). The CDR3: CASSSFAGVINEQFF. CDR3 nucleotides: TGTGCCAGCAGCTCCTTTGCGGGAGTAATCAATGAGCAGTTCTTC.

J is TRBJ2-6 and V is TRBV5-4, with D hard to call. The ends were cut back, 4 bases at V and 0 bases at J, with 8 bases in the middle. This CDR3 region has 15 residues. Germline loops: CDR1 SGHNT, CDR2 YYREEE (reference sequence). The CDR3 region is CASSHWSSGANVLTF. DNA of the CDR3: TGTGCCAGCAGCCACTGGAGCTCTGGGGCCAACGTCCTGACTTTC.

The V gene is TRBV19, the J gene TRBJ2-5; D is undetermined. The germline V gene encodes CDR1 LNHDA and CDR2 SQIVND (reference sequence). V was cut by 3 bases and J by 5 bases, with 7 bases left in between. This CDR3 region has 12 residues. The CDR3 protein is CASSIFGETQYF. In nucleotides, the CDR3 is TGTGCCAGTAGTATTTTCGGGGAGACCCAGTACTTC.

This clone was seen only once. This chain uses TRBV7-6 with TRBJ1-5, with TRBD1 as a possible D gene (5 bases). The V gene's germline CDR1 is SGHVS and CDR2 FNYEAQ. The CDR3 consists of 13 residues. The germline V and J ends were trimmed by 5 bases and 7 bases, with 12 bases remaining between them. Written as DNA, the CDR3 is TGTGCCAGCAGCAAAGGGGTTAGGCAGCCCCAGCATTTT. Amino acids: CASSKGVRQPQHF. The full variable domain, in which reference TRBV7-6 and TRBJ1-5 provide the parts outside the CDR3, is GAGVSQSPRYKVTKRGQDVALRCDPISGHVSLYWYRQALGQGPEFLTYFNYEAQQDKSGLPNDRFSAERPEGSISTLTIQRTEQRDSAMYRCASSKGVRQPQHFGDGTRLSIL.